This is a list of T cell receptor beta chains from one sample in a study of shared clonotypes between healthy human individuals. The method was immunoSEQ multiplex PCR; TCRdb's version includes in-frame clones alone and lacks a portion of them. The table records under 600,000 clones, 95% to 98% of them present only once. Material for sequencing was naive CD8+ T cells sorted from blood. These receptors all come from a young man in good health. The CDR3 runs from the conserved cysteine through the conserved F or W. Fields, in order: D gene, clone size, V gene, J gene, CDR3 DNA, CDR3 protein. D genes are given only for firm matches. Some rows have no size entry. The others give once, few or many, or a class for an expanded clone.

D: NA; size: NA; V: TRBV27; J: TRBJ2-7; DNA: TGTGCCAGCAGTCCGAGACAGGGAGGCTCCTACGAGCAGTACTTC; CDR3: CASSPRQGGSYEQYF
D: NA; size: NA; V: TRBV4-1; J: TRBJ2-7; DNA: TGCGCCAGCAGCCAAGTGAATAGTCTCTACGAGCAGTACTTC; CDR3: CASSQVNSLYEQYF
D: TRBD1; size: NA; V: TRBV7-9; J: TRBJ1-2; DNA: TGTGCCAGCAGCGTGAGCGGGCGACAGGGAGGAGGTGGCTACACCTTC; CDR3: CASSVSGRQGGGGYTF
D: TRBD2; size: NA; V: TRBV19; J: TRBJ2-7; DNA: TGTGCCAGTAGTCCCTGGACTAGCGGGAGGACCTACGAGCAGTACTTC; CDR3: CASSPWTSGRTYEQYF
D: TRBD1; size: NA; V: TRBV2; J: TRBJ1-4; DNA: TGTGCCAGCATAGACAGGGGCCGGGAAAAACTGTTTTTT; CDR3: CASIDRGREKLFF
D: NA; size: once; V: TRBV13; J: TRBJ2-1; DNA: TGTGCCAGCAGCCACGGGACAGAGCAGTTCTTC; CDR3: CASSHGTEQFF
D: TRBD1; size: NA; V: TRBV5-5; J: TRBJ2-7; DNA: TGTGCCAGCACCTTTTCGGGGGGACAGGGCTACGAGCAGTACTTC; CDR3: CASTFSGGQGYEQYF
D: TRBD2; size: NA; V: TRBV5-5; J: TRBJ2-1; DNA: TGTGCCAGCAGCTGGACTAGCGGGAAGGGCAATGAGCAGTTCTTC; CDR3: CASSWTSGKGNEQFF
D: NA; size: NA; V: TRBV7-8; J: TRBJ2-7; DNA: TGTGCCAGCAGCTTAGAAATCCTCGAGAGGGGTCCCTACGAGCAGTACTTC; CDR3: CASSLEILERGPYEQYF
D: NA; size: once; V: TRBV28; J: TRBJ2-3; DNA: TGTGCCAGCAGTGCGACAGGTCTCACAGATACGCAGTATTTT; CDR3: CASSATGLTDTQYF
D: NA; size: NA; V: TRBV7-9; J: TRBJ1-1; DNA: TGTGCCAGCAAGGACAGCATCAACACTGAAGCTTTCTTT; CDR3: CASKDSINTEAFF
D: TRBD1; size: NA; V: TRBV27; J: TRBJ1-3; DNA: TGTGCCAGCAGTTTATCGCCTGACAGGGGGCGTTCATTTCATGGAAACACCATATATTTT; CDR3: CASSLSPDRGRSFHGNTIYF
D: NA; size: NA; V: TRBV9; J: TRBJ1-4; DNA: TGTGCCAGCAGCGTAGAGGCGGTGGGGGCAGGGCCCAAGGGAAAACTGTTTTTT; CDR3: CASSVEAVGAGPKGKLFF
D: NA; size: many; V: TRBV6-6; J: TRBJ1-1; DNA: TGTGCCAGCAGTTACCTAGAAGCTTTCTTT; CDR3: CASSYLEAFF
D: NA; size: NA; V: TRBV19; J: TRBJ2-1; DNA: TGTGCCAGTAGTATAGGCCTCTCAGAGCAGTTCTTC; CDR3: CASSIGLSEQFF
D: TRBD1; size: NA; V: TRBV11-3; J: TRBJ2-2; DNA: TGTGCCAGCAGCTCCCACGCGGGACAGGGGCCGGGGTCCGGGGAGCTGTTTTTT; CDR3: CASSSHAGQGPGSGELFF
D: TRBD2; size: NA; V: TRBV6-6; J: TRBJ2-1; DNA: TGTGCCAGCAGTTACTCTCTAGCGGGCTCCTACAATGAGCAGTTCTTC; CDR3: CASSYSLAGSYNEQFF
D: NA; size: NA; V: TRBV15; J: TRBJ1-1; DNA: TGTGCCACCAGCAGAGATCGGAGCTACACTGAAGCTTTCTTT; CDR3: CATSRDRSYTEAFF
D: TRBD2; size: NA; V: TRBV27; J: TRBJ2-3; DNA: TGTGCCAGCAGTTTATCTAGCGGGAGAAGGCGAGATACGCAGTATTTT; CDR3: CASSLSSGRRRDTQYF
D: NA; size: NA; V: TRBV11-3; J: TRBJ2-3; DNA: TGTGCCAGCAGCTTAGGATTCACGGGATCTGGAGATACGCAGTATTTT; CDR3: CASSLGFTGSGDTQYF
D: NA; size: NA; V: TRBV10-3; J: TRBJ2-7; DNA: TGTGCCATCAAACAAACAGGGAAAAGCTCCTACGAGCAGTACTTC; CDR3: CAIKQTGKSSYEQYF
D: NA; size: NA; V: TRBV19; J: TRBJ1-2; DNA: TGTGCCAGTGATCAGGGGAGCGGCTACACCTTC; CDR3: CASDQGSGYTF
D: TRBD2; size: once; V: TRBV29-1; J: TRBJ2-1; DNA: TGCAGCGTTCGGGGACCCGGACTAGGAGCCTACAATGAGCAGTTCTTC; CDR3: CSVRGPGLGAYNEQFF
D: NA; size: NA; V: TRBV25-1; J: TRBJ2-4; DNA: TGTGCCAGCAGTGCTATCGAAAACATTCAGTACTTC; CDR3: CASSAIENIQYF
D: TRBD2; size: NA; V: TRBV15; J: TRBJ2-1; DNA: TGTGCCACCAGCATACTAGCGGGGCCCAATGAGCAGTTCTTC; CDR3: CATSILAGPNEQFF